This T cell receptor beta chain was profiled in a study of post-analysis software for immune sequencing data. Overall study: The patients showed relapsing-remitting, secondary progressive and progressive-relapsing multiple sclerosis courses. General study points: With F measure, samples from one preparation batch clustered together strongly. When patients were compared with controls, about five TRBV segments were more frequent, TRBV5-6, TRBV5-1 and TRBV20-1 among them. Versus controls, multiple sclerosis patients showed significantly lower diversity (normalized Chao1).

Trimming took 9 bases from V and 1 from J; bases not matched to a gene: 2. CDR1 MNHNS and CDR2 SASEGT come from the germline V gene. The CDR3 runs to 13 residues. For this clonotype: Its specificity is unknown.

Unique molecular identifiers were carried by the TCR beta cDNA libraries. T cells numbering 1 to 10 million yielded 500,000 or so cDNA molecules. MiXCR, run by TCRdb on the PCR reads, gives a single entry per CDR3 protein. The profile shows hundreds of thousands of distinct CDR3 sequences, just under 30% of them singletons. The origin of this receptor is a girl aged 5-17 years with multiple sclerosis. The sequenced material came from blood. The chain has TRBV6-1 and TRBJ1-2; 10 bases agree with TRBD1. The CDR3 sequence: CASDRGLNYGYTF. The CDR3 DNA reads TGTGCCAGTGACAGGGGGCTTAACTATGGCTACACCTTC.